The clone carrying this TCR beta chain was recorded a few times. Its target is unknown. The CDR3 is made up of 16 amino acids. Germline V gene data show CDR1 as LNHNV and CDR2 as YYDKDF (reference sequence). J lost 6 bases, V lost 0 bases, and 8 bases had no gene match. This sample stems from a study of blood T cells in healthy people across ages. Overall study: In model experiments, template switching was able to capture about one barcoded beta molecule for every two T cells that were present. Study findings and constraints: CMV infection status of these donors was not known.

With a J-beta primer mix and a sample-barcoded 5' primer, a second PCR ran 7 to 11 cycles. MiXCR, run by TCRdb on the 5' RACE reads, gives a single entry per CDR3 protein. The table has around 1.7 million distinct CDR3 sequences, about 30% seen once. The V gene is TRBV15, the J gene TRBJ1-5; 7 nucleotides match TRBD1. The specimen was blood. The sequence derives from a woman under 40 in good health. The CDR3 loop is CATSRDGQAGGQPQHF. The CDR3 DNA reads TGTGCCACCAGCAGAGACGGACAGGCCGGGGGTCAGCCCCAGCATTTT.